The rows below give T cell receptor beta chains drawn from one sample of a study of cytomegalovirus exposure and HLA in healthy donors. The assay was immunoSEQ multiplex PCR, and TCRdb's table has in-frame clones only and misses some. Altogether approximately 100,000 clones are present, about 87% being singletons, with the ten largest covering around 1.9%. Sequenced: PBMCs. The receptor source for this set is a woman aged 18-29 years in good health and CMV-seropositive. Each CDR3 is given with its conserved first and last residue. A D gene is named only where the DNA matches it firmly. Some rows have no size entry. The others give once, few or many, or a class for an expanded clone.

TRBJ1-1	17	NA	TRBD1	TRBV4-3	TGCGCCAGCAGCCAAGGTCCGGGACAGGGAGGGGGCACTGAAGCTTTCTTT	CASSQGPGQGGGTEAFF
TRBJ1-1	12	NA	NA	TRBV7-9	TGTGCCAGCAGAAAGGGAGGCACTGAAGCTTTCTTT	CASRKGGTEAFF
TRBJ1-2	18	NA	TRBD1	TRBV9	TGTGCCAGCAGCGCGAGCCGGGACAGGGCCACGGAGGGCTATGGCTACACCTTC	CASSASRDRATEGYGYTF
TRBJ1-5	15	NA	TRBD1	TRBV18	TGTGCCAGCTCCGGGACAGGGGGCGGCAATCAGCCCCAGCATTTT	CASSGTGGGNQPQHF
TRBJ2-7	15	NA	NA	TRBV4-1	TGCGCCAGCAGCCCTACGGCATGGGGCACCCACGAGCAGTACTTC	CASSPTAWGTHEQYF
TRBJ2-1	14	NA	TRBD2	TRBV6-6	TGTGCCAGCATCGAGGACGGCGGGGGAGGGGAGCAGTTCTTC	CASIEDGGGGEQFF
TRBJ2-1	15	NA	TRBD2	TRBV7-9	TGTGCCAGCAGCAAAGCGGGGGGGGCTAACAATGAGCAGTTCTTC	CASSKAGGANNEQFF
TRBJ1-5	12	NA	NA	TRBV2	TGTGCCAGCAGTGGGCCAAATCAGCCCCAGCATTTT	CASSGPNQPQHF
TRBJ1-2	14	NA	NA	TRBV28	TGTGCCAGCAACCCCCAGGGGCCGAACTATGGCTACACCTTC	CASNPQGPNYGYTF
TRBJ2-5	15	NA	TRBD1	TRBV19	TGTGCCAGTAGTATAGACAGGGGGTTCGGCGGGACCCAGTACTTC	CASSIDRGFGGTQYF
TRBJ1-6	10	NA	NA	TRBV7-9	TGTGCCAGCAGCTTTGAGCCCCTCCACTTT	CASSFEPLHF
TRBJ1-4	13	NA	NA	TRBV7-9	TGTGCCAGCAGCGTACAAGGGGATGAAAAACTGTTTTTT	CASSVQGDEKLFF
TRBJ1-4	16	NA	TRBD1	TRBV13	TGTGCCAGCAGAAGGACAGGGGGCGCTTCATTTGAAAAACTGTTTTTT	CASRRTGGASFEKLFF
TRBJ1-2	17	NA	TRBD1	TRBV28	TGTGCCAGCAGTTTAGGGACAGCAGTAACTGGTGCCCATGGCTACACCTTC	CASSLGTAVTGAHGYTF
TRBJ2-2	15	NA	TRBD2	TRBV5-6	TGTGCCAGCAGCTTGTGGGGACTAGTCCCCGGGGAGCTGTTTTTT	CASSLWGLVPGELFF
TRBJ2-3	15	NA	NA	TRBV28	TGTGCCATCTCCGGCGGGGTAACTAGCACAGATACGCAGTATTTT	CAISGGVTSTDTQYF
TRBJ2-7	14	once	NA	TRBV19	TGTGCCAGTAGTACCCGGGACAACTACTACGAGCAGTACTTC	CASSTRDNYYEQYF
TRBJ1-1	12	NA	NA	TRBV7-8	TGTGCCAGTATTGGTCAGGGAAGTAGAGCTTTCTTT	CASIGQGSRAFF
TRBJ1-5	13	NA	NA	TRBV2	TGTGCCAGCAGTGGGCAGGGTAATCAGCCCCAGCATTTT	CASSGQGNQPQHF
TRBJ1-5	15	NA	TRBD1	TRBV4-1	TGCGCCAGCAGGTCCGGGACAGGGAGCAATCAGCCCCAGCATTTT	CASRSGTGSNQPQHF
TRBJ2-5	19	NA	TRBD2	TRBV23-1	TGCGCCAGCCTCAGGGGAAGCGGGGGGGCTTGGGACCCCCAAGAGACCCAGTACTTC	CASLRGSGGAWDPQETQYF
TRBJ1-5	17	few	TRBD1	TRBV2	TGTGCCAGCAGTGAGAGGGACAGGAGGTATAGCAATCAGCCCCAGCATTTT	CASSERDRRYSNQPQHF
TRBJ2-7	14	NA	NA	TRBV2	TGTGCCAGCAGTAGGGTCGAGACAGCATACGAGCAGTACTTC	CASSRVETAYEQYF
TRBJ1-4	14	NA	NA	TRBV6-1	TGTGCCAGCAGTGAAAGTATCAGGCGAGAAAAACTGTTTTTT	CASSESIRREKLFF
TRBJ2-7	14	NA	TRBD2	TRBV9	TGTGCCAGCAGCCTAGCGGGGGGGTTCTACGAGCAGTACTTC	CASSLAGGFYEQYF
TRBJ1-2	14	NA	NA	TRBV7-9	TGTGCCAGCAGCCCCCCTGTGGACAGCTATGGCTACACCTTC	CASSPPVDSYGYTF
TRBJ2-7	11	NA	NA	TRBV2	TGTGCCAGCAGTACTAGCTACGAGCAGTACTTC	CASSTSYEQYF
TRBJ2-5	15	NA	TRBD2	TRBV5-4	TGTGCCAGCAGGCCTCGGGGGGGCCCAGGGGAGACCCAGTACTTC	CASRPRGGPGETQYF
TRBJ1-5	16	NA	TRBD1	TRBV2	TGTGCCAGTAGGGACAGGAAGGTTTATAGCAATCAGCCCCAGCATTTT	CASRDRKVYSNQPQHF
TRBJ1-5	14	NA	NA	TRBV2	TGTGCCAGCAGTGAGGGTCGGGGTTCTCTGTCCCAGCATTTT	CASSEGRGSLSQHF
TRBJ1-2	15	NA	TRBD1	TRBV7-2	TGTGCCAGCAGCCGCGCCGGGACAGGCTACGGGGGCTACACCTTC	CASSRAGTGYGGYTF
TRBJ2-4	14	NA	NA	TRBV19	TGTGCCAGTAGTCAGGGACTAGCCAAAAACATTCAGTACTTC	CASSQGLAKNIQYF
TRBJ1-2	13	NA	NA	TRBV4-2	TGTGCCAGCAGCCAAGATAGGGAGTTAGGCTACACCTTC	CASSQDRELGYTF
TRBJ1-1	13	NA	NA	TRBV28	TGTGCCAGCAGTTTTCTGGATGGCGGGGAAGCTTTCTTT	CASSFLDGGEAFF
TRBJ1-2	14	NA	TRBD1	TRBV4-1	TGCGCCAGCAGCCAAGATCACACAGGGGCTGGCTACACCTTC	CASSQDHTGAGYTF
TRBJ1-5	15	NA	TRBD1	TRBV9	TGTGCCAGCAGCCCCGGACAGGGGGCGAATCAGCCCCAGCATTTT	CASSPGQGANQPQHF
TRBJ2-7	13	NA	NA	TRBV6-5	TGTGCCAGCAGCCTGGCAGCGTCCTACGAGCAGTACTTC	CASSLAASYEQYF
TRBJ2-2	16	NA	NA	TRBV4-2	TGTGCCAGCAGCCAAGATTCGCGGGCGAACACCGGGGAGCTGTTTTTT	CASSQDSRANTGELFF
TRBJ1-6	14	NA	NA	TRBV7-9	TGTGCCAGCAGCTTGTCCTACGCCTCTTCACCCCTCCACTTT	CASSLSYASSPLHF
TRBJ1-1	11	NA	TRBD1	TRBV29-1	TGCAGCGCCCGTACAGGGGCTGAAGCTTTCTTT	CSARTGAEAFF
TRBJ2-3	16	NA	TRBD1	TRBV2	TGTGCCAGCAGTGAAGCAGGGACAGGGGGCATAGATACGCAGTATTTT	CASSEAGTGGIDTQYF